This T cell receptor (beta chain) was profiled in a study of blood T cell repertoires in COVID-19. In the study overall: Whether acute or convalescent, the COVID-19 samples came from the United States, Italy and Spain.

Source study methods: Amplification of reference gene primers was used by the study to estimate nucleated cell counts. Sequenced by immunoSEQ multiplex PCR; TCRdb stores in-frame clones only, minus some. That table supplies the V and J calls and clone size; D and trimming were determined from the DNA. Here the sample spans about 200,000 clones, 80% to 90% being singletons. Cohorts were assigned according to the clinical history that participants reported. The receptor's source is a woman between 25 and 40 years old who had been exposed to COVID-19. The sample consisted of PBMCs or T cells enriched from blood (not recorded which).

The CDR3 loop reads CASSPDLAGLQDEQFF. CDR3 DNA sequence: TGCGCCAGCAGCCCAGACCTAGCGGGGCTTCAGGATGAGCAGTTCTTC. The chain recombines TRBV5-1 with TRBJ2-1, with 9 bases that match TRBD2. Germline assignment: CDR1 SGHRS and CDR2 YFSETQ. There are 16 residues in the CDR3. Trimming cost V 4 bases and J 8 bases; bases outside gene matches: 13.